This TCR beta chain originates from a study of blood T cell repertoires in COVID-19. In the study overall: Samples came from the United States, Italy and Spain, spanning acute and convalescent COVID-19. The cDNA or gDNA used as material had been derived from T cells, B-cell-depleted T cells, or PBMCs.

Authors' analysis steps: For nucleated cells, counts were estimated from reference gene primer amplification. Some clones are missing from TCRdb's copy, which holds only in-frame ones; the method was immunoSEQ multiplex PCR. The D gene and trimming were derived from the DNA, and the V and J assignments and clone size from that table. The table shows approximately 84,000 clones, with roughly 90% occurring only once. Trimming removed 4 bases from V and 4 bases from J, with 18 bases in between. The germline gives CDR1 SGDLS, CDR2 YYNGEE. The CDR3 has 15 amino acids. This clonotype was obtained from a human donor with active COVID-19. The donor label of this sample is uncertain. The specimen was peripheral blood. The rearrangement links TRBV9 to TRBJ2-7, with D perhaps matching TRBD2 (6 bases). The chain's CDR3 is CASSRGTPLGYEQYF. The CDR3 DNA reads as TGTGCCAGCAGCCGGGGGACCCCTCTAGGATACGAGCAGTACTTC. Full variable domain (outside the CDR3, taken from reference TRBV9 and TRBJ2-7): DSGVTQTPKHLITATGQRVTLRCSPRSGDLSVYWYQQSLDQGLQFLIQYYNGEERAKGNILERFSAQQFPDLHSELNLSSLELGDSALYFCASSRGTPLGYEQYFGPGTRLTVT.